These T cell receptor beta chains were read from a single sample in a study of tumour-infiltrating T cells in Burkitt lymphoma. The protocol was immunoSEQ multiplex PCR, while the TCRdb copy is restricted to in-frame clones and leaves out a portion. The sample comprises about 920 clones, roughly a fifth of which are singletons, and less than 7% rests with the top ten. Sequencing was done on a sample of tumor tissue. The receptors derive from a human donor with Burkitt lymphoma. Each CDR3 is given with its conserved first and last residue. A D gene is named only where the DNA matches it firmly. Where a row states a size, it is once, few, many or the class of an expanded clone; other rows omit it.

j_call v_call d_call clone_size cdr3_nt cdr3_aa
TRBJ2-1 TRBV15 TRBD2 . TGTGCCACCAGCGGGACGGGACTAACGGTCAATGAGCAGTTCTTC CATSGTGLTVNEQFF
TRBJ1-1 TRBV7-2 TRBD1 . TGTGCCAGCAGCTTAACCACCAGGGGGGACACTGAAGCTTTCTTT CASSLTTRGDTEAFF
TRBJ1-2 TRBV10-2 . . TGCGCCAGCAGTGAGCCAGGGTTGGTGTATTATGGCTACACCTTC CASSEPGLVYYGYTF
TRBJ2-7 TRBV13 . . TGTGCCAGCAGCTTAGGACTTGGGCAGACCTACGAGCAGTACTTC CASSLGLGQTYEQYF
TRBJ2-2 TRBV5-1 . few TGCGCCAGCAGGAAGGACGGGGTGAACACCGGGGAGCTGTTTTTT CASRKDGVNTGELFF
TRBJ2-7 TRBV6-1 . few TGTGCCAGCAGTGAAGCGGAGTATCGGCCGTACGAGCAGTACTTC CASSEAEYRPYEQYF
TRBJ2-3 TRBV18 . . TGTGCCAGCTCACCAATTGTCCAGCGGGTGGATACGCAGTATTTT CASSPIVQRVDTQYF
TRBJ2-1 TRBV14 . . TGTGCCAGCAGCCAGACCGTTGATGAGCAGTTCTTC CASSQTVDEQFF
TRBJ2-2 TRBV10-1 . few TGCGCCAGCAGTGCGATGGCACTCCAGATCGCGAACACCGGGGAGCTGTTTTTT CASSAMALQIANTGELFF
TRBJ2-1 TRBV19 . . TGTGCCAGTAGTATATCTAATGAGCAGTTCTTC CASSISNEQFF
TRBJ1-5 TRBV13 . . TGTGCCAGCAGCCTGGGGGGGGTTGGGCAGCCCCAGCATTTT CASSLGGVGQPQHF
TRBJ1-2 TRBV6-1 . . TGTGCCAGCAGTGCGGAACAGGGTAACTATGGCTACACCTTC CASSAEQGNYGYTF
TRBJ1-4 TRBV13 TRBD1 . TGTGCCAGCAGCCCAACGACAGGGTTGGAACTGTTTTTT CASSPTTGLELFF
TRBJ2-1 TRBV5-4 . few TGTGCCAGCAGCTTGGGGGAAGTTGAGCAGTTCTTC CASSLGEVEQFF
TRBJ2-5 TRBV5-5 TRBD2 . TGTGCCAGCAGCTTTTGGCGGGGGGAGGGAGAGACCCAGTACTTC CASSFWRGEGETQYF